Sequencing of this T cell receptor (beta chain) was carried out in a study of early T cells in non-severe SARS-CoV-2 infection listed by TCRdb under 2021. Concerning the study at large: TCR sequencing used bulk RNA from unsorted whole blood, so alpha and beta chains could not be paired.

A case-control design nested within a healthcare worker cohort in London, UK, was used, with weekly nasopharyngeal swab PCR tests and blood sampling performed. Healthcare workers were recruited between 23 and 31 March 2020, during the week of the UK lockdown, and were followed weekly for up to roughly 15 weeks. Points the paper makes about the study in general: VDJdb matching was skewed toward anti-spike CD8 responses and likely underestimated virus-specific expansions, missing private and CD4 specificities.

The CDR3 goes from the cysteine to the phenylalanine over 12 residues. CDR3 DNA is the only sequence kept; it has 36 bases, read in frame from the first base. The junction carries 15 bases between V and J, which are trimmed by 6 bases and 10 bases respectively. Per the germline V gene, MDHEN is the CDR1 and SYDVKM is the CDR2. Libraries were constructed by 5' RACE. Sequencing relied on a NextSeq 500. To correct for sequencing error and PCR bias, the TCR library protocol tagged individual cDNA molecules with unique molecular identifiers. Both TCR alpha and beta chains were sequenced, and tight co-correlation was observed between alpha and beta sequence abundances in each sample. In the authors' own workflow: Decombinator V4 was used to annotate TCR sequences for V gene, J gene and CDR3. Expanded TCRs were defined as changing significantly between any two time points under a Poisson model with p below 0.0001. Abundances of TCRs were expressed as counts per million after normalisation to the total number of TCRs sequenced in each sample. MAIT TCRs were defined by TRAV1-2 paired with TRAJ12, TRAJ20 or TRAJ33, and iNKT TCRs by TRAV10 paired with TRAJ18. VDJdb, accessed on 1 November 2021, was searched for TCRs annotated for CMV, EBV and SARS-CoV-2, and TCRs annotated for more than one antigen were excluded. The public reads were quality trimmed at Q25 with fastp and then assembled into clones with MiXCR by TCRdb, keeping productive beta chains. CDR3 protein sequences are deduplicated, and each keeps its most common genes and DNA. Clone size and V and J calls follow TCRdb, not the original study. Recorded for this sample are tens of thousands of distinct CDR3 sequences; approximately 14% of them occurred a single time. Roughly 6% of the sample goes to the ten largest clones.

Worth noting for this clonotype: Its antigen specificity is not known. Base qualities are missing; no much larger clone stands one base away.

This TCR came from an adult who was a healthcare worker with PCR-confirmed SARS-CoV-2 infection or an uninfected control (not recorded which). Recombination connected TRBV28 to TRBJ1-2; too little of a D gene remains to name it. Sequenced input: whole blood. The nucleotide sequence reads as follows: TGTGCCAGCAGGATTAACCGGGAGACCTACACCTTC. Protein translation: CASRINRETYTF.